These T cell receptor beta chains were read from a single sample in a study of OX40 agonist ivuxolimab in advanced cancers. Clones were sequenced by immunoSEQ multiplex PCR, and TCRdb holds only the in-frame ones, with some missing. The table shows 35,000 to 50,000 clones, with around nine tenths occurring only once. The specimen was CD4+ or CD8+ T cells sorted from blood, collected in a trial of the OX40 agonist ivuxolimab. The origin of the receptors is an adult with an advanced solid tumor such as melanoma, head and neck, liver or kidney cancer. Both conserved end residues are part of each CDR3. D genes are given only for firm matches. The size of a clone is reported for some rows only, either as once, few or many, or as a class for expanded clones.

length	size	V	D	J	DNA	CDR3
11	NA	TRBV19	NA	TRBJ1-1	TGTGCCAGTAGTACCGGGACGCCGGCTTTCTTT	CASSTGTPAFF
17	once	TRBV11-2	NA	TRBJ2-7	TGTGCCAGCAGCTTAGGGCCCGCCCCCACTGAGACCTACGAGCAGTACTTC	CASSLGPAPTETYEQYF
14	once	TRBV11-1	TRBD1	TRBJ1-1	TGTGCCAGCAGGGGCCAGGGGGCAGGAACTGAAGCTTTCTTT	CASRGQGAGTEAFF
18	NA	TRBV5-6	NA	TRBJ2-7	TGTGCCAGCAGCCTAAACTATCTAACAGGAAAAGGATCCGACGAGCAGTACTTC	CASSLNYLTGKGSDEQYF
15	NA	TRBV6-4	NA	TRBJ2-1	TGTGCCAGCAGCGAAAGAACTAGCCTATACAATGAGCAGTTCTTC	CASSERTSLYNEQFF
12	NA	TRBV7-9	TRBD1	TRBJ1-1	TGTGCCAGCAGCTTTGAGGGGGCGAGAGGTTTCTTT	CASSFEGARGFF
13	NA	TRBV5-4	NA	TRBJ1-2	TGTGCCAGCAGCTTAAAGGGTTACTATGGCTACACCTTC	CASSLKGYYGYTF
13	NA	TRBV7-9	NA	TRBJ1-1	TGTGCCAGCAGCTTAGGGGCGAACACTGAAGCTTTCTTT	CASSLGANTEAFF
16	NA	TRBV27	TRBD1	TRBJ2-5	TGTGCCAGCAGTTTATTAGGACAGGGGAGGCTGGAGACCCAGTACTTC	CASSLLGQGRLETQYF
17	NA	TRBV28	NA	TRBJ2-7	TGTGCCAGCAGTTTATTAATTGAGAAGGGTGACTCCTACGAGCAGTACTTC	CASSLLIEKGDSYEQYF
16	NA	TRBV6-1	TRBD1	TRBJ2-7	TGTGCCAGCAGTGCGCTACAGGGGGCGTTCGCCTACGAGCAGTACTTC	CASSALQGAFAYEQYF
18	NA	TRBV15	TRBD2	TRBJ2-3	TGTGCCACCAGCAGAGACCTGGGACTAGCGGGACCCACAGATACGCAGTATTTT	CATSRDLGLAGPTDTQYF
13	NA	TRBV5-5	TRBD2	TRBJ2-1	TGTGCCAGCAGCATTGGGGGGGTAAATGAGCAGTTCTTC	CASSIGGVNEQFF
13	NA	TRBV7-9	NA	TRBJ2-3	TGTGCCAGCAGCTTGGGGTTGGGAAATACGCAGTATTTT	CASSLGLGNTQYF
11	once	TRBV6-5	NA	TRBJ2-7	TGTGCCAGCAGTTATGGACGCGAGCAGTACTTC	CASSYGREQYF
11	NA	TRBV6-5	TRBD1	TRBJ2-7	TGTGCCAGCAGTACAGGGGAAGAGCAGTACTTC	CASSTGEEQYF
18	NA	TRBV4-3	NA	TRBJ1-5	TGCGCCAGCAGCCAAGATTCCCTCGCGGCAGGGAATAATCAGCCCCAGCATTTT	CASSQDSLAAGNNQPQHF
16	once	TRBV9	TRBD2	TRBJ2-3	TGTGCCAGCAGCTTAATGGGAGTGGGGGGGACAGATACGCAGTATTTT	CASSLMGVGGTDTQYF
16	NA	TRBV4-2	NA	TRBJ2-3	TGTGCCAGCAGCCAACGGCGGGAAACTAGCACAGATACGCAGTATTTT	CASSQRRETSTDTQYF
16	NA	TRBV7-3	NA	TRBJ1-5	TGTGCCAGCAGCTCACCCCGGGCACAGTCCAATCAGCCCCAGCATTTT	CASSSPRAQSNQPQHF
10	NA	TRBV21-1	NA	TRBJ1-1	TGTGCCACAGGGGGCACTGAAGCTTTCTTT	CATGGTEAFF
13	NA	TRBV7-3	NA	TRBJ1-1	TGTGCCAGCAGCTTAGATGTGAACACTGAAGCTTTCTTT	CASSLDVNTEAFF
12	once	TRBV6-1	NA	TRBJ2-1	TGTGCCAGCAGTTCCCGGTACAATGAGCAGTTCTTC	CASSSRYNEQFF
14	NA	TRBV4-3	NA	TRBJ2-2	TGCGCCAGCCAGCCCCACAGAAACACCGGGGAGCTGTTTTTT	CASQPHRNTGELFF